Below are 18 T cell receptor beta chains sequenced from a single sample in a study of cytotoxic CD8 clonotypes in ibrutinib-treated CLL. Profiled with immunoSEQ multiplex PCR; TCRdb holds only in-frame clones, not every one. The sample contains roughly 130,000 clones, 79% of which appear only once. The sequencing here drew on PBMCs, taken after 12 months of ibrutinib treatment. These TCRs come from a human donor with chronic lymphocytic leukemia.

This clone was found once. The chain recombines TRBV5-4 with TRBJ2-3; 11 nucleotides line up with TRBD1. The junction had 9 bases not matched to a gene; V was cut back by 4 bases and J by 8 bases. Germline CDR1 and CDR2: SGHNT and YYREEE (reference sequence). The CDR3 loop spans 15 amino acids. The CDR3 sequence is CASSQDRGLVFTQYF. CDR3 bases: TGTGCCAGCAGCCAGGACAGGGGGCTAGTCTTTACGCAGTATTTT.

The chain couples TRBV7-4 to TRBJ2-7, with a weak D call TRBD2 (6 bases). The germline V gene encodes CDR1 SGHVT and CDR2 SQSDAQ. Trimming shortened V by 7 bases and J by 0 bases, and 25 bases separated the two germline ends. The CDR3 runs to 18 residues. CDR3 nucleotides: TGTGCCAGCACTTTAAACGGGAGCTCCTACTCTTACTCCTACGAGCAGTACTTC. It codes for CASTLNGSSYSYSYEQYF.

The chain uses TRBV10-3 and TRBJ2-2; 16 bases match TRBD2. Trimming cost V 1 base and J 0 bases; bases outside gene matches: 2. Germline CDR1 ENHRY, CDR2 SYGVKD. The CDR3 loop spans 19 amino acids. The CDR3 spells CAISEWGLAGGANTGELFF. The CDR3 nucleotides read TGTGCCATCAGTGAGTGGGGACTAGCGGGAGGGGCGAACACCGGGGAGCTGTTTTTT.

Here the CDR3 reads CASSLVWTSGRSETQYF. The CDR3 DNA follows: TGTGCCAGCAGCTTGGTTTGGACTAGCGGGCGTTCTGAGACCCAGTACTTC. This chain joins TRBV5-4 and TRBJ2-5, with 11 bases that match TRBD2. Germline loops: CDR1 SGHNT, CDR2 YYREEE (reference sequence). Losses at the gene ends were 0 bases for V and 5 bases for J; bases not matched to a gene: 9. The CDR3 length is 17 residues.

This sequence joins TRBV11-2 and TRBJ2-1; TRBD2 matches 8 bases. The CDR3 runs to 17 residues. The J segment lost 4 bases and the V segment lost 7 bases, leaving 15 bases of the junction unmatched. CDR1 and CDR2 (germline): SGHAT, FQNNGV. Written as DNA, the CDR3 is TGTGCCAGCACCCCTGAGGGGGAACTAGCGGATTACAATGAGCAGTTCTTC. It translates to CASTPEGELADYNEQFF.

This clone has a single count. V usage is TRBV6-4 and J usage is TRBJ2-5, with D unclear. Germline CDR1 MRHNA, CDR2 SNTAGT. The CDR3 totals 15 residues. The V end lost 5 bases, the J end lost 1 base, and 14 bases lay between the germline ends. The DNA of the CDR3 is TGTGCCAGCAGTCGTACTTTCGGGCTCCAAGAGACCCAGTACTTC. It is translated as CASSRTFGLQETQYF.

This chain links TRBV18 with TRBJ2-1; possibly TRBD2 for D (6 bases). Germline V gene lookup returns CDR1 KGHSH and CDR2 LQKENI. V dropped 1 base and J dropped 10 bases, with 17 bases sitting between them. This CDR3 comprises 15 residues. The CDR3 is CASSPQGGTALEQFF. CDR3 DNA: TGTGCCAGCTCACCACAGGGCGGGACCGCTTTGGAGCAGTTCTTC.

The chain couples TRBV9 to TRBJ2-2, with D possibly TRBD2 on 6 matching bases. V shed 1 base and J shed 4 bases, with 14 bases lying between them. The CDR3 has 16 amino acids. From germline, CDR1 is SGDLS and CDR2 YYNGEE. CDR3 sequence reads: CASSVTAGGSTGELFF. The CDR3 DNA reads as TGTGCCAGCAGCGTAACGGCCGGGGGATCCACCGGGGAGCTGTTTTTT.

The chain has TRBV5-8 and TRBJ2-7, with 7 bases matching TRBD1. This CDR3 spans 13 amino acids. Trimming took 3 bases from V and 3 from J; bases not matched to a gene: 3. Germline V gene lookup returns CDR1 SGHTS and CDR2 YDEGEE. CDR3 DNA: TGTGCCAGCAGCTACAGGGGAATCTACGAGCAGTACTTC. Translated: CASSYRGIYEQYF.

This clone appeared a few times. The CDR3 region has the DNA TGTGCCAGCAGCTTAGCCGATTACAGATATGGCTACACCTTC. This codes for CASSLADYRYGYTF. The chain employs TRBV7-9 and TRBJ1-2; no clear D gene. V was shortened by 0 bases and J by 5 bases, with 10 bases between the two germline ends. CDR1 is SEHNR, CDR2 FQNEAQ, per germline (reference sequence). The CDR3 is made up of 14 amino acids.

The chain recombines TRBV7-2 with TRBJ2-7; 7 bases are a match to TRBD2. The CDR3 consists of 16 residues. The germline V gene encodes CDR1 SGHTA and CDR2 FQGNSA. Unmatched junction bases numbered 11, after V lost 3 bases and J lost 3 bases. The CDR3 sequence is CASSFSPAGPSYEQYF. CDR3 bases: TGTGCCAGCAGCTTTTCTCCAGCGGGACCCAGCTACGAGCAGTACTTC.

The table lists this clone with a few counts. CDR3 DNA sequence: TGTGCCAGCAGCAACGGACTAGCGGGAGGCCGCTCCTACAATGAGCAGTTCTTC. The encoded protein is CASSNGLAGGRSYNEQFF. The rearrangement uses TRBV5-4 and TRBJ2-1; 14 bases line up with TRBD2. In germline, CDR1 is SGHNT, CDR2 YYREEE (reference sequence). Trimming cost V 4 bases and J 0 bases; bases outside gene matches: 6. The CDR3 contains 18 residues.

The chain joins TRBV5-1 to TRBJ2-3, with TRBD1 matching 10 bases. V was clipped by 4 bases and J by 6 bases; unmatched bases: 2. The CDR3 covers 13 residues. In germline, CDR1 is SGHRS, CDR2 YFSETQ. For the CDR3, the DNA is TGCGCCAGCAGCGACAGGGGGCCTGATACGCAGTATTTT. Amino acids: CASSDRGPDTQYF.

The count of this clone is one. The V call is TRBV4-1, the J call TRBJ2-1; no definite D call. The CDR3 length is 15 residues. V lost 0 bases, J lost 3 bases, and 9 bases lay in between. Germline CDR1 reads MGHRA; CDR2 reads YSYEKL. The CDR3 sequence: CASSQEVGDYNEQFF. The CDR3 DNA reads TGCGCCAGCAGCCAAGAGGTGGGCGACTACAATGAGCAGTTCTTC.

The V gene is TRBV6-6, the J gene TRBJ2-7; no clear D. V was cut by 0 bases and J by 6 bases, with 12 bases left in between. The germline V gene has CDR1 MNHNY and CDR2 SVGAGI (reference sequence). This CDR3 spans 14 amino acids. The CDR3 reads CASSYSVLGTEQYF. As DNA, the CDR3 is TGTGCCAGCAGTTACTCGGTCTTGGGCACCGAGCAGTACTTC.

V and J are TRBV7-2 and TRBJ2-7; D is uncertain. Germline values: CDR1 SGHTA, CDR2 FQGNSA. The CDR3 is made up of 14 amino acids. V was pared by 4 bases and J by 3 bases, with 13 bases between. The DNA of the CDR3 is TGTGCCAGCAGCTCCCCCCTGATCGGCTACGAGCAGTACTTC. Its protein is CASSSPLIGYEQYF.

The chain links TRBV7-2 to TRBJ2-5; D might be TRBD1 or TRBD2, each matching 5 bases. The length of the CDR3 is 14 residues. From germline, CDR1 is SGHTA and CDR2 FQGNSA. V was cut by 2 bases and J by 2 bases, with 9 bases left in between. CDR3 DNA sequence: TGTGCCAGCAGCTTATCCGGGACGCAAGAGACCCAGTACTTC. Translating it yields CASSLSGTQETQYF.

This chain uses TRBV7-9 with TRBJ1-5; maybe TRBD1 (6 bases). The germline V gene has CDR1 SEHNR and CDR2 FQNEAQ (reference sequence). The CDR3 loop spans 17 amino acids. Trimming removed 1 base from V and 1 base from J, with 14 bases in between. The DNA for the CDR3 is TGTGCCAGCAGCTTAGTTTCGGACAGAAGAAGCAATCAGCCCCAGCATTTT. This encodes CASSLVSDRRSNQPQHF.